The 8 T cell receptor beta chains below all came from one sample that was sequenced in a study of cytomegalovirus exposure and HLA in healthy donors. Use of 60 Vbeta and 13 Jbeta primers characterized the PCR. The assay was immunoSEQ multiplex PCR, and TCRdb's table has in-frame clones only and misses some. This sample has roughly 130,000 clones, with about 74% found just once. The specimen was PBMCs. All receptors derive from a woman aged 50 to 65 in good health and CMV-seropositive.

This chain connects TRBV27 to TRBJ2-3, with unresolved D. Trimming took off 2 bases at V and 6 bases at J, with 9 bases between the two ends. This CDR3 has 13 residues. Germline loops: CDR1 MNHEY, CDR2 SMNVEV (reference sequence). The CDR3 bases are TGTGCCAGCAGTTTAATGTCAGGCGATACGCAGTATTTT. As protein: CASSLMSGDTQYF.

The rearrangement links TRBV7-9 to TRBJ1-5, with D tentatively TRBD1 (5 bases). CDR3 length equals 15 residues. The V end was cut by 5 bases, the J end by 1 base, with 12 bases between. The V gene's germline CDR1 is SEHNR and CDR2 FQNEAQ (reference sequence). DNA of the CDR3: TGTGCCAGCAGCCCATCGGGGGACAGCAATCAGCCCCAGCATTTT. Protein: CASSPSGDSNQPQHF.

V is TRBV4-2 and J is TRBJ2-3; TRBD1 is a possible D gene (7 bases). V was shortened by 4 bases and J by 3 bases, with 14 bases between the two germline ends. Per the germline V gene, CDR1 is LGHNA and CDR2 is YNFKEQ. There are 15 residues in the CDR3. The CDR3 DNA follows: TGTGCCAGCAGCCGGAGGGGGCAGGGGACAGATACGCAGTATTTT. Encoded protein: CASSRRGQGTDTQYF.

The CDR3 region has the DNA TGTGCCAGCAGCTCGACAGTAGACAATGAGCAGTTCTTC. Translating gives CASSSTVDNEQFF. The chain combines TRBV6-5 with TRBJ2-1, with TRBD1 as a possible D gene (5 bases). V was pared by 6 bases and J by 5 bases, with 11 bases between. Germline lookup yields CDR1 MNHEY and CDR2 SVGAGI. The CDR3 runs to 13 residues.

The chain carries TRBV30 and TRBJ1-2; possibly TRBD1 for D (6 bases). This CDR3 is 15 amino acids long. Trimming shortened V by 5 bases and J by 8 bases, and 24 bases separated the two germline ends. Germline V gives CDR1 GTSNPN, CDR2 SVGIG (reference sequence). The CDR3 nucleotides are TGTGCCTGGGAGTGGAAGACAGGCGGACTCCCGGGCTACACCTTC. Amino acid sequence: CAWEWKTGGLPGYTF.

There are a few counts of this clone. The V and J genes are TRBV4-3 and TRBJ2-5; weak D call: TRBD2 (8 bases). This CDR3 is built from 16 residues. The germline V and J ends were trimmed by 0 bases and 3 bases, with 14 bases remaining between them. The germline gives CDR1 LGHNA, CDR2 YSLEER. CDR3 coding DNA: TGCGCCAGCAGCCAAGATCGGGGGGGGACAGAAGAGACCCAGTACTTC. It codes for CASSQDRGGTEETQYF.

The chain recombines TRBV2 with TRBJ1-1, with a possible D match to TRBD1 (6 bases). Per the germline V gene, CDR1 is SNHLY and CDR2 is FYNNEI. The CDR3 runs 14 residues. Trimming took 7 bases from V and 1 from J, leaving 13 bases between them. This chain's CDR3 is CASISYRANTEAFF. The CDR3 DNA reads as TGTGCCAGCATCTCGTACAGGGCGAACACTGAAGCTTTCTTT.

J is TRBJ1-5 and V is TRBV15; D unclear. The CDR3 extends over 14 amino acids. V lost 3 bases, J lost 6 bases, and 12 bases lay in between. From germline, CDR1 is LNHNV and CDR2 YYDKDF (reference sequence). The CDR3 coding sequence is TGTGCCACCAGCAGGGCGGGGTCCAGTCAGCCCCAGCATTTT. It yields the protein CATSRAGSSQPQHF.